The 25 T cell receptor beta chains below were found in one sample sequenced in a study of T-cell reconstitution after alpha-beta-depleted transplantation in children. Unique molecular identifiers tagged the TCRbeta library. TCRdb re-derived calls from the PCR reads in MiXCR, one entry per CDR3 protein. The sample has more than 250,000 distinct CDR3 sequences; almost 10% are singletons. The source material was PBMCs from the stem cell graft donor, sampled from the stem cell graft. The receptors derive from a human donor who donated a stem cell graft to a child with SCID.

This chain uses TRBV7-9 with TRBJ2-7; 8 bases fit TRBD1. Trimming at V came to 3 bases and at J to 5 bases, leaving 3 bases not matched to a gene. The CDR3 has 13 amino acids. The germline CDR1 and CDR2 sequences are SEHNR and FQNEAQ (reference sequence). CDR3 region: CASSLDRVDEQYF. CDR3 DNA sequence: TGTGCCAGCAGCTTGGACAGGGTAGACGAGCAGTACTTC.

This clonotype showed up many times. This chain joins TRBV2 and TRBJ2-7; D remains ambiguous. Germline V CDR1 and CDR2: SNHLY, FYNNEI. This CDR3 comprises 12 residues. V gave up 5 bases and J gave up 2 bases, with 7 bases separating them. CDR3 in DNA: TGTGCCAGCAGTTACAGAGCCTACGAGCAGTACTTC. It translates to CASSYRAYEQYF.

This clonotype was seen more than once but under ten times. This chain connects TRBV29-1 to TRBJ1-1; no reliable D call. CDR3 length equals 12 residues. The V and J ends lost 7 bases and 4 bases respectively, with 13 bases between them. The germline gives CDR1 SQVTM, CDR2 ANQGSEA. As DNA, the CDR3 is TGCAGCGGCCAGCGGGCGGGCACTGAAGCTTTCTTT. Its protein product is CSGQRAGTEAFF.

The CDR3 is CASSPAPTGANVLTF. For the CDR3, the DNA is TGTGCCAGCAGCCCCGCCCCAACTGGGGCCAACGTCCTGACTTTC. The chain is built from TRBV7-7 and TRBJ2-6; D gene unclear. The CDR3 covers 15 residues. Germline values: CDR1 SSHAT, CDR2 FNYEAQ (reference sequence). The V and J ends lost 5 bases and 2 bases respectively, with 10 bases between them.

This clonotype was picked up a small number of times. The chain uses TRBV6-2 or TRBV6-3 and TRBJ2-3; D is unresolved. V was cut by 2 bases and J by 4 bases, with 4 bases left in between. Per the germline V gene, CDR1 is MNHEY and CDR2 is SVGEGT. This CDR3 spans 12 amino acids. CDR3 DNA: TGTGCCAGCAGTTACGACTCAGATACGCAGTATTTT. Its protein is CASSYDSDTQYF.

A few counts support this clonotype. V and J are TRBV20-1 and TRBJ1-5; possible D gene TRBD1, 5 bases. CDR1 and CDR2 (germline): DFQATT, SNEGSKA (reference sequence). V was cut by 3 bases and J by 5 bases, with 8 bases left in between. The CDR3 has 12 residues. DNA of the CDR3: TGCAGTGCTAGGGTCAGGGATCAGCCCCAGCATTTT. It codes for CSARVRDQPQHF.

The chain joins TRBV7-3 to TRBJ2-2; perhaps TRBD1 as D (5 bases). Trimming took off 5 bases at V and 1 base at J, with 11 bases between the two ends. The germline V gene has CDR1 SGHTA and CDR2 FQGTGA. This CDR3 spans 15 amino acids. In nucleotides, the CDR3 is TGTGCCAGCAGCGAACAGGATATGAACACCGGGGAGCTGTTTTTT. It translates to CASSEQDMNTGELFF. Full variable domain (outside the CDR3, taken from reference TRBV7-3 and TRBJ2-2): GAGVSQTPSNKVTEKGKYVELRCDPISGHTALYWYRQSLGQGPEFLIYFQGTGAADDSGLPNDRFFAVRPEGSVSTLKIQRTERGDSAVYLCASSEQDMNTGELFFGEGSRLTVL.

This clonotype showed up just a few times. The rearrangement uses TRBV7-9 and TRBJ2-2, with D hard to call. Germline V gene lookup returns CDR1 SEHNR and CDR2 FQNEAQ (reference sequence). The CDR3 spans 13 residues. V lost 5 bases and J 6 bases, leaving 10 bases between the germline ends. This CDR3 is CASSNSLSGELFF. As DNA, the CDR3 is TGTGCCAGCAGCAATTCACTGTCCGGGGAGCTGTTTTTT.

This chain connects TRBV5-1 to TRBJ2-7; D is possibly TRBD2 (5 bases). Trimming pared 1 base from V and 0 bases from J, leaving 11 bases between. This CDR3 comprises 15 residues. Germline V lookup: CDR1 SGHRS, CDR2 YFSETQ. The chain's CDR3 is CASSLSGGGSYEQYF. DNA of the CDR3: TGCGCCAGCAGCTTGAGCGGCGGCGGCTCCTACGAGCAGTACTTC.

The J gene is TRBJ2-5, the V gene TRBV12-3 or TRBV12-4; TRBD1 aligns across 7 bases. Trimming cost V 3 bases and J 5 bases; bases outside gene matches: 3. This CDR3 comprises 13 residues. The CDR3 here is CASSFDRVETQYF. The CDR3 nucleotides are TGTGCCAGCAGTTTTGACAGGGTGGAGACCCAGTACTTC.

Many counts were recorded for this clonotype. This chain connects TRBV20-1 to TRBJ2-7, with 7 bases that match TRBD1. The length of the CDR3 is 15 residues. Per the germline V gene, CDR1 is DFQATT and CDR2 is SNEGSKA (reference sequence). Trimming cost V 3 bases and J 7 bases; bases outside gene matches: 15. The CDR3 spells CSARAPDRARGEQYF. In nucleotides, the CDR3 is TGCAGTGCTAGGGCTCCCGACAGGGCAAGGGGGGAGCAGTACTTC.

This clonotype appeared many times. The chain is built from TRBV19 and TRBJ2-1, with 7 bases aligning to TRBD1. Germline V CDR1 and CDR2: LNHDA, SQIVND (reference sequence). CDR3 length: 17 residues. The V gene end was trimmed by 5 bases and the J gene end by 2 bases; junction bases not matched to a gene: 12. The CDR3 here is CASSPSDLTGAYNEQFF. The CDR3 DNA follows: TGTGCCAGTAGTCCCTCGGACCTAACAGGGGCCTACAATGAGCAGTTCTTC. Filled out from reference TRBV19 and TRBJ2-1, the complete variable domain reads DGGITQSPKYLFRKEGQNVTLSCEQNLNHDAMYWYRQDPGQGLRLIYYSQIVNDFQKGDIAEGYSVSREKKESFPLTVTSAQKNPTAFYLCASSPSDLTGAYNEQFFGPGTRLTVL.

The sample holds a few counts of this clonotype. CDR3 coding DNA: TGTGCCAGCTCACGAGGACAGGGTGAACAGCCCCAGCATTTT. It is translated as CASSRGQGEQPQHF. The chain couples TRBV18 to TRBJ1-5; 8 bases are a match to TRBD1. The J segment lost 7 bases and the V segment lost 4 bases, leaving 6 bases of the junction unmatched. Germline CDR1 is KGHSH and CDR2 is LQKENI. The CDR3 length is 14 residues. Complete variable domain (other parts from reference TRBV18 and TRBJ1-5): NAGVMQNPRHLVRRRGQEARLRCSPMKGHSHVYWYRQLPEEGLKFMVYLQKENIIDESGMPKERFSAEFPKEGPSILRIQQVVRGDSAAYFCASSRGQGEQPQHFGDGTRLSIL.

This clonotype was seen a handful of times. V and J are TRBV7-8 and TRBJ2-3; 9 bases are a match to TRBD1. The CDR3 covers 16 residues. Germline V CDR1 and CDR2: SGHVS, FQNEAQ. The trim removed 7 bases at V and 2 bases at J, leaving 10 bases unmatched. The DNA for the CDR3 is TGTGCCAGCAACCTCCTGGGGACAGGGTCCACAGATACGCAGTATTTT. Translated, it gives CASNLLGTGSTDTQYF.

This clonotype appeared many times. The rearrangement joins TRBV25-1 to TRBJ2-6, with D possibly TRBD2 on 5 matching bases. CDR3 size: 15 residues. V lost 3 bases and J 4 bases, leaving 10 bases between the germline ends. Germline V gene sequence: CDR1 MGHDK, CDR2 SYGVNS. The CDR3 DNA reads as TGTGCCAGCAGTGATGAGGGTACGGGGGCCAACGTCCTGACTTTC. Translating it yields CASSDEGTGANVLTF.

This clonotype was detected ten times or more. J is TRBJ2-5 and V is TRBV5-1; D remains ambiguous. Trimming pared 3 bases from V and 2 bases from J, leaving 5 bases between. CDR1 is SGHRS and CDR2 is YFSETQ in the germline V gene. The CDR3 is 12 residues long. CDR3 bases: TGCGCCAGCAGCTCCACACAAGAGACCCAGTACTTC. As protein: CASSSTQETQYF. Using reference TRBV5-1 and TRBJ2-5 for the parts outside the CDR3, the full variable domain is KAGVTQTPRYLIKTRGQQVTLSCSPISGHRSVSWYQQTPGQGLQFLFEYFSETQRNKGNFPGRFSGRQFSNSRSEMNVSTLELGDSALYLCASSSTQETQYFGPGTRLLVL.

V gene TRBV12-3 or TRBV12-4 combines with J gene TRBJ1-1, with D hard to call. The CDR3 extends over 13 amino acids. V lost 4 bases and J 5 bases, leaving 11 bases between the germline ends. For the CDR3, the DNA is TGTGCCAGCAGTTCCGGAAGGGTAACTGAAGCTTTCTTT. Its translation is CASSSGRVTEAFF.

The V and J genes are TRBV10-3 and TRBJ2-5, with D uncertain. CDR3 length equals 15 residues. V shed 0 bases and J shed 9 bases, with 17 bases lying between them. Germline V CDR1 and CDR2: ENHRY, SYGVKD. The chain's CDR3 is CAISESASMPWPQYF. CDR3 nucleotides: TGTGCCATCAGTGAGTCTGCGTCGATGCCTTGGCCCCAGTACTTC.

This clonotype was observed a few times. The CDR3 region is CASSPGLATTNEKLFF. The CDR3 DNA is TGTGCCAGCAGTCCAGGACTGGCTACAACTAATGAAAAACTGTTTTTT. The V and J genes are TRBV12-3 or TRBV12-4 and TRBJ1-4, with D hard to call. Trimming shortened V by 5 bases and J by 0 bases, and 13 bases separated the two germline ends. This CDR3 comprises 16 residues.

The table lists this clonotype with many counts. The J gene is TRBJ2-2, the V gene TRBV12-3 or TRBV12-4; D gene ambiguous. Deletions cut 6 bases from V and 1 base from J, with 0 bases between. This CDR3 spans 11 amino acids. CDR3 region: CASRNTGELFF. The CDR3 DNA reads as TGTGCCAGCAGGAACACCGGGGAGCTGTTTTTT.

The J gene is TRBJ2-5, the V gene TRBV5-5; D is uncertain. CDR3 length: 15 amino acids. V lost 1 base, J lost 2 bases, and 12 bases lay in between. The V gene's germline CDR1 is SGHKS and CDR2 YYEKEE (reference sequence). This chain's CDR3 is CASSLTGSRQETQYF. CDR3 nucleotide sequence: TGTGCCAGCAGCTTGACTGGCAGTAGGCAAGAGACCCAGTACTTC. Full variable domain (outside the CDR3, taken from reference TRBV5-5 and TRBJ2-5): DAGVTQSPTHLIKTRGQQVTLRCSPISGHKSVSWYQQVLGQGPQFIFQYYEKEERGRGNFPDRFSARQFPNYSSELNVNALLLGDSALYLCASSLTGSRQETQYFGPGTRLLVL.

This clonotype was detected many times. The rearrangement joins TRBV7-9 to TRBJ2-7; TRBD1 aligns across 12 bases. Losses at the gene ends were 3 bases for V and 7 bases for J; bases not matched to a gene: 7. Germline V gives CDR1 SEHNR, CDR2 FQNEAQ (reference sequence). The CDR3 extends over 15 amino acids. The CDR3 loop reads CASSFPGQGAQEQYF. The CDR3 DNA sequence: TGTGCCAGCAGCTTTCCGGGACAGGGGGCTCAAGAGCAGTACTTC.

The V gene is TRBV27, the J gene TRBJ2-2, with TRBD1 matching over 7 bases. The CDR3 contains 16 residues. CDR1 and CDR2 (germline): MNHEY, SMNVEV (reference sequence). V was clipped by 5 bases and J by 4 bases; unmatched bases: 10. The DNA for the CDR3 is TGTGCCAGCAGTATATTTGTGGGGACAGCCACCGGGGAGCTGTTTTTT. Translation: CASSIFVGTATGELFF.

This clonotype was observed a handful of times. The CDR3 DNA is TGTGCCAGCAGCGTGGGGGACAGTATTATTCAGTACTTC. It codes for CASSVGDSIIQYF. The chain has TRBV7-8 and TRBJ2-4; 7 bases match TRBD1. V lost 5 bases and J lost 10; bases outside the gene matches: 8. The CDR3 totals 13 residues. Per germline, CDR1 SGHVS and CDR2 FQNEAQ.

The chain uses TRBV7-8 and TRBJ1-1; 9 positions match TRBD1. The junction had 7 bases not matched to a gene; V was cut back by 8 bases and J by 0 bases. CDR3 length: 15 amino acids. From germline, CDR1 is SGHVS and CDR2 FQNEAQ. The CDR3 protein is CASSIGTGMNTEAFF. CDR3 coding DNA: TGTGCCAGCTCAATAGGGACAGGGATGAACACTGAAGCTTTCTTT.